These T cell receptor beta chains were read from a single sample in a study of blood T cell repertoires in COVID-19. Clones were read by immunoSEQ multiplex PCR, and TCRdb kept only the in-frame ones, dropping some. In the table there are about 180,000 clones, 70% to 90% of which are singletons. Sequenced sample: peripheral blood. The receptor set was obtained from a human donor with active or convalescent COVID-19. The donor label of this sample is uncertain. Each CDR3 is given with its conserved first and last residue. D genes are given only for firm matches. Rows give clone size only sometimes, using once, few, many, or a class for an expanded clone.

TRBV10-3	NA	NA	TRBJ2-7	TGTGCCGCAAGGGAGAGGGACGAGCAGTACTTC	CAARERDEQYF
TRBV10-3	NA	NA	TRBJ2-7	TGTGCCATCAGTGCCGGGGGCTACGAGCAGTACTTC	CAISAGGYEQYF
TRBV6-1	NA	NA	TRBJ1-2	TGTGCCAGCAGTGAAGTCCAGGGGAGTATCTATGGCTACACCTTC	CASSEVQGSIYGYTF
TRBV6-2/TRBV6-3	NA	NA	TRBJ2-3	TGTGCCAGCAGTGGGGGCGCCCGGACTAGAGATACGCAGTATTTT	CASSGGARTRDTQYF
TRBV5-1	NA	NA	TRBJ1-1	TGCGCCAGCAGCTTGATACAGAACACTGAAGCTTTCTTT	CASSLIQNTEAFF
TRBV21-1	NA	NA	TRBJ1-3	TGTGCCAGCAGCAAAGAAAGGAACTGGAGGCCTCTCTCTGGAAACACCATATATTTT	CASSKERNWRPLSGNTIYF
TRBV11-2	TRBD1	NA	TRBJ2-5	TGTGCCAGCAGCCCAAGGACAGGTCCGGATCAAGAGACCCAGTACTTC	CASSPRTGPDQETQYF
TRBV12-5	NA	NA	TRBJ2-3	TGTGCTAGTGGTCCTTCAGATACGCAGTATTTT	CASGPSDTQYF
TRBV2	TRBD2	NA	TRBJ2-1	TGTGCCAGCAGTGAAACTAGCGGGAGTAAGGATGAGCAGTTCTTC	CASSETSGSKDEQFF
TRBV6-1	NA	few	TRBJ1-1	TGTGCCAGCAGTGAATGGGGGGATGGCACTGAAGCTTTCTTT	CASSEWGDGTEAFF
TRBV6-6	NA	NA	TRBJ2-5	TGTGCCAGCAGAAAGGGGTACCAAGAGACCCAGTACTTC	CASRKGYQETQYF
TRBV12-5	TRBD2	NA	TRBJ2-5	TGTGCTAGTGGCCCCGGACTAGCGGGATGGGAGACCCAGTACTTC	CASGPGLAGWETQYF
TRBV11-1	TRBD2	NA	TRBJ2-7	TGTGCCAGCAGCCCAAGGACTAGCGGGGCCTACGAGCAGTACTTC	CASSPRTSGAYEQYF
TRBV7-2	TRBD1	once	TRBJ1-3	TGTGCCAGCAGCCACACGGACAGGGAAAAGTCTGGAAACACCATATATTTT	CASSHTDREKSGNTIYF
TRBV5-4	TRBD2	NA	TRBJ2-7	TGTGCCAGCAGCCATTCCGGGGGGTACGAGCAGTACTTC	CASSHSGGYEQYF
TRBV4-3	NA	NA	TRBJ1-3	TGCGCCAGCAGCTTCGGGGGGGCCCCTCTCTCTGGAAACACCATATATTTT	CASSFGGAPLSGNTIYF
TRBV11-3	TRBD2	NA	TRBJ2-1	TGTGCCAGCACCCGGACTAGCGGGGACGTGGAGCAGTTCTTC	CASTRTSGDVEQFF
TRBV5-5	TRBD1	NA	TRBJ2-2	TGTGCCAGCAGCTTCCTGGGACAGCCCGCCTCGACGGAGGCCGGGGAGCTGTTTTTT	CASSFLGQPASTEAGELFF
TRBV6-5	TRBD2	NA	TRBJ2-1	TGTGCCAGCAGCAGACTAGCGGGGGGTCGAAATGAGCAGTTCTTC	CASSRLAGGRNEQFF
TRBV7-9	NA	NA	TRBJ1-1	TGTGCCAGCAGCTTATCAGGGGAAGTCACTGAAGCTTTCTTT	CASSLSGEVTEAFF
TRBV18	TRBD2	NA	TRBJ2-1	TGTGCCAGCTCACCACGTAGCGGGAGTTTGGATGAGCAGTTCTTC	CASSPRSGSLDEQFF
TRBV2	NA	NA	TRBJ1-4	TGTGCCAGCAGTGAAGCGTCGGGTCCAACTAATGAAAAACTGTTTTTT	CASSEASGPTNEKLFF
TRBV25-1	TRBD1	few	TRBJ1-4	TGTGCCAGCAAGGGGACAGCCAATGAAAAACTGTTTTTT	CASKGTANEKLFF
TRBV6-6	TRBD1	NA	TRBJ2-7	TGTGCCAGCAGGACCGGGACAGGCAATTACTACGAGCAGTACTTC	CASRTGTGNYYEQYF
TRBV6-2/TRBV6-3	NA	few	TRBJ1-1	TGTGCCAGCAGTTACTCGACTCACACTGAAGCTTTCTTT	CASSYSTHTEAFF
TRBV28	TRBD1	NA	TRBJ1-5	TGTGCCAGCAGTCCACACTTCCTCCAAGCCAGCGCAGTCAGGGGGCAGCCCCAGCATTTT	CASSPHFLQASAVRGQPQHF
TRBV28	NA	NA	TRBJ2-5	TGTGCCAGCAGTTTAACCCGGGGGGCAGGGCGAGAGACCCAGTACTTC	CASSLTRGAGRETQYF
TRBV7-9	NA	NA	TRBJ2-5	TGTGCCAGCAGCTTAGAGGCAGGGGAAGGGGAGACCCAGTACTTC	CASSLEAGEGETQYF
TRBV9	TRBD1	NA	TRBJ2-7	TGTGCCAGCAGCCTCCGGGACAGGGACTCCTACGAGCAGTACTTC	CASSLRDRDSYEQYF
TRBV5-1	TRBD2	few	TRBJ2-3	TGCGCCAGCGGACTAGCGGGGGCAGATACGCAGTATTTT	CASGLAGADTQYF
TRBV5-1	TRBD1	NA	TRBJ2-7	TGCGCCAGCAGCCCGGGACAGGGAGGCCACGAGCAGTACTTC	CASSPGQGGHEQYF
TRBV4-2	TRBD2	NA	TRBJ2-3	TGTGCCAGCAGCCTCGGGGGGAAAGATACGCAGTATTTT	CASSLGGKDTQYF
TRBV30	NA	NA	TRBJ1-2	TGTGCCTGGAGTGAATATCAGCGAGGGTCCAATGGCTACACCTTC	CAWSEYQRGSNGYTF
TRBV12-3/TRBV12-4	NA	NA	TRBJ1-2	TGTGCCAGCAGTTCCGGGTTGATCTATGGCTACACCTTC	CASSSGLIYGYTF
TRBV12-3/TRBV12-4	TRBD2	few	TRBJ2-5	TGTGCCAGCAGTCCGGGGGGTGAGACCCAGTACTTC	CASSPGGETQYF
TRBV28	NA	NA	TRBJ1-2	TGTGCCAGCACCTCCCTGGGGGCAAGTGGGGCCAGAGGCTACACCTTC	CASTSLGASGARGYTF
TRBV19	NA	NA	TRBJ2-1	TGTGCCGGTTCACCAAAGGGGGGACAGAGCTACAATGAGCAGTTCTTC	CAGSPKGGQSYNEQFF
TRBV28	NA	NA	TRBJ1-1	TGTGCCAGCACCGGGGGGAACACTGAAGCTTTCTTT	CASTGGNTEAFF
TRBV7-2	TRBD1	NA	TRBJ2-5	TGTGCCAGCAGCCCCTGGACAGGGGCGGGGACCCAGTACTTC	CASSPWTGAGTQYF
TRBV6-2/TRBV6-3	NA	NA	TRBJ1-6	TGTGCCAGCAGACCTGATCCCGGGGCACCCCTCCACTTT	CASRPDPGAPLHF
TRBV2	NA	NA	TRBJ1-3	TGTGCCAGCAGTGAAGCGCTTACCGCGTACTCTGGAAACACCATATATTTT	CASSEALTAYSGNTIYF
TRBV4-1	NA	NA	TRBJ2-5	TGCGCCAGCAGCCAAGGGGCAGATCCGACCCAGTACTTC	CASSQGADPTQYF
TRBV5-1	TRBD2	NA	TRBJ2-5	TGCGCCAGCAGCCCCTGGACTAGCGGGAGGGAGACCCAGTACTTC	CASSPWTSGRETQYF
TRBV3-1/TRBV3-2	TRBD2	NA	TRBJ2-5	TGTGCCAGCAGCCAAGCCCGAGCGGGGGGCGCCCGTGAGACCCAGTACTTC	CASSQARAGGARETQYF
TRBV5-6	NA	NA	TRBJ2-7	TGTGCCAGCAGCCGGGGCTACGAGCAGTACTTC	CASSRGYEQYF